This T cell receptor (beta chain) was recorded in a study of regulatory T cells in long-lasting Graves disease. Study-wide points: Segments TRBV28, TRBJ1-2 and TRBJ2-5 showed preferential usage in persistent disease.

Described time point: newly diagnosed GD, antithyroid drugs for less than 3 months. From RNA extracted from PBMCs, the TCR library was made. The CDR3 has 13 residues. V was pared by 5 bases and J by 8 bases, with 13 bases between. Germline V gene sequence: CDR1 SSHAT, CDR2 FNYEAQ (reference sequence). Libraries of TCR beta came from iRepertoire HTBI primers plus Arm-PCR of CDR3 regions. TCRdb reprocessed the multiplex PCR reads with MiXCR, giving one entry per CDR3 protein. Of about 240,000 distinct CDR3 sequences in the sample, 20% to 25% are singletons; the top ten hold approximately 15%. For this clonotype: Its specificity is unknown.

The chain couples TRBV7-7 to TRBJ2-1, with no clear D. This sample comprised peripheral blood mononuclear cells (PBMCs), obtained at new diagnosis, from a patient treated with antithyroid drugs. The TCR sequence derives from a female donor with Graves disease. CDR3 in amino acids: CASSDRFSDEQFF. The CDR3 DNA sequence: TGTGCCAGCAGCGACCGTTTCAGCGATGAGCAGTTCTTC.